This T cell receptor (beta chain) was captured in a study of Ad26.COV2.S vaccination and SARS-CoV-2 variants. Study-wide context: A COV1001 Ad26.COV2.S trial-arm participant provided the sample. The authors gave Ad26.COV2.S intramuscularly, either once or twice 56 days apart. Study-wide results and limits: Vaccinees and placebo recipients showed similar non-spike TCR breadth.

The V segment lost 5 bases and the J segment 9 bases; nucleotides outside the gene matches: 1. The CDR3 is made up of 12 amino acids. Germline CDR1 reads SGDLS; CDR2 reads YYNGEE. Here immunoSEQ multiplex PCR was the method, and the copy in TCRdb shows in-frame clones only, minus some. The repertoire consists of some 330,000 clones, with roughly 90% occurring once and the leading ten covering about 5%. Details on this clone: The antigen remains unidentified.

Treatment in this sample: some 20 received Ad26.COV2.S at low or high dose, single or two shots; several received placebo; per-sample allocation not given. Collection of the samples took place on day 63 after the first injection of vaccine or placebo. The specimen comprised peripheral blood, sampled in a trial of Ad26.COV2.S vaccine versus placebo. V is TRBV9 and J is TRBJ1-6, with TRBD1 matching 8 bases. This sequence was found in a person between 18 and 59 years old who received the Ad26.COV2.S COVID-19 vaccine or a placebo. The CDR3 region is CASRQGGSPLHF. CDR3 coding DNA: TGTGCCAGCAGACAGGGGGGTTCACCCCTCCACTTT.